The present T cell receptor beta chain was sequenced within a study of blood T cells in healthy people across ages. This CDR3 is 13 amino acids long. The ends lost 9 bases at V and 8 bases at J; junction bases unmatched: 11. Germline-derived CDR1 and CDR2 are KGHDR and SFDVKD. A J-beta primer mix and a sample-barcoded 5' primer were used in a second PCR of about 7 to 12 cycles. Paired-end reads containing CDR3 totaled no fewer than 3 million for each sample. TCRdb itself ran the 5' RACE reads through MiXCR, one entry per CDR3 protein. The table shows 1.5 million to 2 million distinct CDR3 sequences, with less than 50% occurring only once.

Material for sequencing was blood. This receptor was obtained from a woman between 35 and 50 years old in good health. This sequence joins TRBV24-1 and TRBJ1-2; TRBD1 agrees at 7 bases. The CDR3, as DNA: TGTGCCACCCGACAAGGACAGGATGGCGGCTACACCTTC. It translates to CATRQGQDGGYTF.